One and the same sample provided the 18 T cell receptor beta chains below, sequenced in a study of beta chain features in type 1 diabetes. General study findings and limits: TCRB CDR3s were moderately but significantly shorter in Type 1 diabetes patients in all four CD4+ subsets.

The antigens these receptors bind are not known. Expressed TCRB transcripts were sequenced after all isolated RNA was converted to cDNA. The repertoire was sequenced with immunoSEQ multiplex PCR; TCRdb's copy has only in-frame clones and lacks some. The sample has 50,000 to 55,000 clones, around 60% seen once. Sequencing was carried out using stem cell memory CD4+ T cells from blood. These receptors were obtained from a woman aged 25-40 years with type 1 diabetes.

The V call is TRBV7-3, the J call TRBJ2-1; 7 bases line up with TRBD2. V shed 5 bases and J 4 bases; nucleotides not matched to a gene: 8. The CDR3 covers 15 residues. The germline CDR1 and CDR2 sequences are SGHTA and FQGTGA. The CDR3 DNA reads TGTGCCAGCAGCCCGGGACTAAGAGGGTACAATGAGCAGTTCTTC. This codes for CASSPGLRGYNEQFF. The entire variable domain, with the rest obtained from reference TRBV7-3 and TRBJ2-1, is as follows: GAGVSQTPSNKVTEKGKYVELRCDPISGHTALYWYRQSLGQGPEFLIYFQGTGAADDSGLPNDRFFAVRPEGSVSTLKIQRTERGDSAVYLCASSPGLRGYNEQFFGPGTRLTVL.

This clone was picked up a small number of times. V usage is TRBV19 and J usage is TRBJ1-5; D is unresolved. Germline V gene lookup returns CDR1 LNHDA and CDR2 SQIVND (reference sequence). V lost 1 base to trimming and J lost 2 bases, with 12 bases between them. This CDR3 contains 16 residues. CDR3 residues: CASSIVADGGNQPQHF. Here the CDR3 DNA reads TGTGCCAGTAGTATAGTGGCGGACGGGGGCAATCAGCCCCAGCATTTT. Together with reference TRBV19 and TRBJ1-5, the CDR3 gives the full variable domain: DGGITQSPKYLFRKEGQNVTLSCEQNLNHDAMYWYRQDPGQGLRLIYYSQIVNDFQKGDIAEGYSVSREKKESFPLTVTSAQKNPTAFYLCASSIVADGGNQPQHFGDGTRLSIL.

The sample holds one count of this clone. The J gene is TRBJ1-1, the V gene TRBV18, with D perhaps matching TRBD1 (5 bases). In germline, CDR1 is KGHSH, CDR2 LQKENI. The V end lost 4 bases, the J end lost 1 base, and 7 bases lay between the germline ends. The length of the CDR3 is 13 residues. The CDR3 nucleotides are TGTGCCAGCTCACTCCAGGGGAACACTGAAGCTTTCTTT. It translates to CASSLQGNTEAFF.

The chain uses TRBV7-9 and TRBJ1-1; D remains ambiguous. The CDR3 totals 13 residues. Germline loops: CDR1 SEHNR, CDR2 FQNEAQ (reference sequence). V was shortened by 2 bases and J by 5 bases, with 9 bases between the two germline ends. The CDR3 loop is CASSLFERTEAFF. The CDR3 DNA follows: TGTGCCAGCAGCTTATTTGAGAGGACTGAAGCTTTCTTT.

This sequence joins TRBV5-1 and TRBJ2-5, with D maybe TRBD2 (7 bases). V was pared by 4 bases and J by 3 bases, with 13 bases between. CDR1 is SGHRS and CDR2 is YFSETQ in the germline V gene. The CDR3 spans 14 residues. Written as DNA, the CDR3 is TGCGCCAGCAGCATCACAGGGACTAAAGAGACCCAGTACTTC. Translation gives CASSITGTKETQYF.

V gene TRBV7-6 combines with J gene TRBJ1-1; possibly TRBD1 for D (5 bases). Trimming shortened V by 5 bases and J by 3 bases, and 19 bases separated the two germline ends. Germline CDR1 SGHVS, CDR2 FNYEAQ. CDR3 size: 16 residues. The CDR3 bases are TGTGCCAGCAGCGCACTGACCGGGCGGGGGTACACTGAAGCTTTCTTT. Protein sequence: CASSALTGRGYTEAFF.

V gene TRBV7-2 combines with J gene TRBJ1-1; D is undetermined. Trimming cost V 4 bases and J 4 bases, with 10 bases left between them. This CDR3 spans 13 amino acids. Germline V gene sequence: CDR1 SGHTA, CDR2 FQGNSA. The CDR3 here is CASSYVAPTEAFF. Written as DNA, the CDR3 is TGTGCCAGCAGCTACGTAGCGCCCACTGAAGCTTTCTTT.

The rearrangement uses TRBV29-1 and TRBJ2-3, with 13 bases aligning to TRBD2. The junction had 3 bases not matched to a gene; V was cut back by 7 bases and J by 5 bases. The germline V gene has CDR1 SQVTM and CDR2 ANQGSEA. This CDR3 contains 13 residues. CDR3 amino acids: CSAGLAGVDTQYF. In DNA, the CDR3 is TGCAGCGCTGGACTAGCGGGAGTAGATACGCAGTATTTT.

The rearrangement joins TRBV19 to TRBJ1-2, with 7 bases aligning to TRBD1. CDR1 LNHDA and CDR2 SQIVND come from the germline V gene (reference sequence). The CDR3 is 12 residues long. Losses at the gene ends were 7 bases for V and 7 bases for J; bases not matched to a gene: 6. The CDR3 here is CASNKRGLGYTF. The CDR3 DNA reads TGTGCCAGTAACAAGAGGGGGCTTGGCTACACCTTC.

This clone occurred a few times. This sequence joins TRBV5-1 and TRBJ1-5; 7 nucleotides align to TRBD1. The CDR3 is made up of 14 amino acids. CDR1 and CDR2 (germline): SGHRS, YFSETQ. Trimming took 0 bases from V and 5 from J; bases not matched to a gene: 2. CDR3 nucleotide sequence: TGCGCCAGCAGCTTGGACAGGGGATATCAGCCCCAGCATTTT. This encodes CASSLDRGYQPQHF.

The chain is built from TRBV7-3 and TRBJ2-2; the match to TRBD1 covers 9 bases. Germline-derived CDR1 and CDR2 are SGHTA and FQGTGA. The CDR3 has 16 amino acids. J lost 0 bases, V lost 5 bases, and 4 bases had no gene match. Here the CDR3 reads CASSLGTGTNTGELFF. The CDR3 DNA reads TGTGCCAGCAGCCTCGGGACAGGGACGAACACCGGGGAGCTGTTTTTT.

This sequence joins TRBV15 and TRBJ1-1; the D gene is possibly TRBD1 (6 bases). The germline CDR1 and CDR2 sequences are LNHNV and YYDKDF (reference sequence). The V end was cut by 1 base, the J end by 7 bases, with 16 bases between. The CDR3 extends over 15 amino acids. CDR3 region: CATSRVGGGVSEAFF. CDR3 DNA: TGTGCCACCAGCAGAGTTGGCGGGGGCGTCAGTGAAGCTTTCTTT.

The chain employs TRBV30 and TRBJ2-6, with TRBD1 as a possible D gene (6 bases). Trimming shortened V by 0 bases and J by 1 base, and 13 bases separated the two germline ends. The germline gives CDR1 GTSNPN, CDR2 SVGIG (reference sequence). This CDR3 is built from 17 residues. In nucleotides, the CDR3 is TGTGCCTGGAGTGTAAGGACAGTCTTTTCTGGGGCCAACGTCCTGACTTTC. It specifies CAWSVRTVFSGANVLTF.

Concerning this clone itself: The same CDR3 can be traced to other DNA sequences in this sample. V gene TRBV28 combines with J gene TRBJ2-3; D is undetermined. The CDR3 is 15 residues long. Germline CDR1 and CDR2: MDHEN and SYDVKM. Trimming removed 2 bases at V and 0 bases at J, with 9 bases between. The CDR3 coding sequence is TGTGCCAGCAGTTTAGGTGGCTCTAGCACAGATACGCAGTATTTT. The encoded protein is CASSLGGSSTDTQYF.

This chain links TRBV20-1 with TRBJ1-1; D not resolved. CDR3 length equals 11 residues. The germline gives CDR1 DFQATT, CDR2 SNEGSKA (reference sequence). With 0 bases removed from V and 11 bases from J, the gap between germline ends came to 10 bases. CDR3 DNA sequence: TGCAGTGCTAGAGATCGGGATGAGGCTTTCTTT. Translation gives CSARDRDEAFF.

This rearrangement joins TRBV5-1 to TRBJ2-7; D might be TRBD1 (6 bases). V was clipped by 0 bases and J by 3 bases, with 7 bases between them. This CDR3 spans 13 amino acids. CDR1 SGHRS and CDR2 YFSETQ come from the germline V gene. As DNA, the CDR3 is TGCGCCAGCAGCTTGGGGACAGACTACGAGCAGTACTTC. It yields the protein CASSLGTDYEQYF.

The chain links TRBV7-9 to TRBJ2-5, with TRBD2 as a possible D gene (5 bases). The CDR3 has 14 residues. CDR1 is SEHNR, CDR2 FQNEAQ, per germline (reference sequence). The V end was cut by 3 bases, the J end by 5 bases, with 13 bases between. CDR3 in DNA: TGTGCCAGCAGCTTTACACGGGGTGGGGAGACCCAGTACTTC. Its translation: CASSFTRGGETQYF. The full variable domain, completed using reference TRBV7-9 and TRBJ2-5, is DTGVSQNPRHKITKRGQNVTFRCDPISEHNRLYWYRQTLGQGPEFLTYFQNEAQLEKSRLLSDRFSAERPKGSFSTLEIQRTEQGDSAMYLCASSFTRGGETQYFGPGTRLLVL.

This clone was counted a few times. The CDR3 coding sequence is TGTGCCAGCAGCTTTCCCGTGGATACGCAGTATTTT. Its protein is CASSFPVDTQYF. This rearrangement joins TRBV7-9 to TRBJ2-3, with D unclear. CDR3 length: 12 residues. Germline V gene sequence: CDR1 SEHNR, CDR2 FQNEAQ (reference sequence). The ends were cut back, 3 bases at V and 6 bases at J, with 7 bases in the middle.